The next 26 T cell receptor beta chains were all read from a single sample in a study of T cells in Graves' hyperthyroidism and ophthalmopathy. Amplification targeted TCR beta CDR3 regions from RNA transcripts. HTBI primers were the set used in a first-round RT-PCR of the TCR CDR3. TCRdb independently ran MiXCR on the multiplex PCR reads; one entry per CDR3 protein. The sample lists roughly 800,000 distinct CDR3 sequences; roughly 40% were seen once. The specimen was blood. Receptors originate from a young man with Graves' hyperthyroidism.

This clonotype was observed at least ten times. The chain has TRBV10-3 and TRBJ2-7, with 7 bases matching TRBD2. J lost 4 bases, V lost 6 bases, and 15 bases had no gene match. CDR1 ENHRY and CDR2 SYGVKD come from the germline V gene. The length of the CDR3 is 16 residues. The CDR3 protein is CAISLRRREIQYEQYF. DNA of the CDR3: TGTGCCATCAGCCTCAGGAGGCGGGAGATTCAGTACGAGCAGTACTTC.

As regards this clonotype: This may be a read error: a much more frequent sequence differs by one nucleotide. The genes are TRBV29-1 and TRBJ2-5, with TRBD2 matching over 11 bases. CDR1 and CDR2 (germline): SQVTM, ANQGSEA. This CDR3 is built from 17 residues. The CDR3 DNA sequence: TGCAGCGTTGAAGACATGGGACTAGCGGAGTACCAAGAGACCCATTACTTC. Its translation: CSVEDMGLAEYQETHYF.

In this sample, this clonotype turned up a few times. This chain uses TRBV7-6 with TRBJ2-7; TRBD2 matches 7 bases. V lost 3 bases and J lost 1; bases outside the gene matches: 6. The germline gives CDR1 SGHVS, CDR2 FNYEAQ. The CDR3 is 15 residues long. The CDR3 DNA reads TGTGCCAGCAGCTTTGGGGACTACAGATCCTACGAGCAGTACTTC. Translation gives CASSFGDYRSYEQYF.

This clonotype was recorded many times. The CDR3 bases are TGCGCCAGCAGTGAGTCGATTGGGGAAGGGGCCACTGAAGCTTTCTTT. Amino acids: CASSESIGEGATEAFF. V is TRBV10-2 and J is TRBJ1-1, with a tentative D call TRBD1 (5 bases). CDR3 length equals 16 residues. Trimming removed 0 bases at V and 4 bases at J, with 15 bases between. Germline V gene sequence: CDR1 WSHSY, CDR2 SAAADI.

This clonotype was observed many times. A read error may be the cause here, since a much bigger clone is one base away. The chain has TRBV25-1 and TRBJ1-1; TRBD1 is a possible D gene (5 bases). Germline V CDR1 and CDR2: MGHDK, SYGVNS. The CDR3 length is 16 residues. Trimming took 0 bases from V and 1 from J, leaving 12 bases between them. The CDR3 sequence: CASSEYEGPSNTEAFF. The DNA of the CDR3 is TGTGCCAGCAGTGAATACGAGGGGCCCTCGAACACTGAAGCTTTCTTT.

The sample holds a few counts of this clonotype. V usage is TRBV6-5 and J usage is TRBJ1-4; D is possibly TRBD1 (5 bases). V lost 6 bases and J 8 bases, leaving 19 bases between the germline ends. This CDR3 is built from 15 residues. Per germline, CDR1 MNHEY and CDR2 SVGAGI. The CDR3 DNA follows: TGTGCCAGCAGGACGACAGTGTGGGGGAACGAAAAACTGTTTTTT. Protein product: CASRTTVWGNEKLFF.

The CDR3: CASSRGDKPQQYF. CDR3 sequence (DNA): TGTGCCAGCAGCAGGGGAGATAAGCCCCAGCAGTACTTC. V gene TRBV2 combines with J gene TRBJ2-7; D is possibly TRBD1 (6 bases). Germline V gives CDR1 SNHLY, CDR2 FYNNEI. CDR3 length: 13 residues. The V gene lost 6 bases and the J gene lost 8 bases, with 17 bases spanning the gap. Using reference TRBV2 and TRBJ2-7 for the parts outside the CDR3, the full variable domain is EPEVTQTPSHQVTQMGQEVILRCVPISNHLYFYWYRQILGQKVEFLVSFYNNEISEKSEIFDDQFSVERPDGSNFTLKIRSTKLEDSAMYFCASSRGDKPQQYFGPGTRLTVT.

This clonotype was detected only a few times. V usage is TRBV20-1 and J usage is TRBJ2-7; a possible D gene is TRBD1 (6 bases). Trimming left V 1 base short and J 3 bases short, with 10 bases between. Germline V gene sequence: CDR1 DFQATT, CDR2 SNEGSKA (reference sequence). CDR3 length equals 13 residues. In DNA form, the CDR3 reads TGCAGTGCTAGAGGTAGGACAGACTACGAGCAGTACTTC. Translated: CSARGRTDYEQYF.

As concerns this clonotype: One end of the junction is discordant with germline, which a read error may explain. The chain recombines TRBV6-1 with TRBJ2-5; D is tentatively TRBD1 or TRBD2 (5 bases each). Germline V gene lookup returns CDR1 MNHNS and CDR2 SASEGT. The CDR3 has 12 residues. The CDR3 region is CASRAPLGTQCF. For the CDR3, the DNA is TGTGCCAGCAGGGCTCCCTTAGGGACCCAGTGCTTC.

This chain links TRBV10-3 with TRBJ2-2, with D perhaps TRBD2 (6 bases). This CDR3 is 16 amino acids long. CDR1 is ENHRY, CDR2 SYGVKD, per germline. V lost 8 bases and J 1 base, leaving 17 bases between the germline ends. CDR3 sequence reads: CAIRVGRRVNTGELFF. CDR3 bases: TGTGCCATCCGCGTGGGTAGGAGGGTGAACACCGGGGAGCTGTTTTTT.

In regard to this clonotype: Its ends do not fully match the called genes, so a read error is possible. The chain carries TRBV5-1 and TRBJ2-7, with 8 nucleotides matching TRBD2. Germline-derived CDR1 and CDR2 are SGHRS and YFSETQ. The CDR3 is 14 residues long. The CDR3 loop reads CASSPSGLPAEQYF. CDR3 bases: TGTGCCAGCAGCCCTAGCGGGCTCCCGGCCGAGCAGTACTTC.

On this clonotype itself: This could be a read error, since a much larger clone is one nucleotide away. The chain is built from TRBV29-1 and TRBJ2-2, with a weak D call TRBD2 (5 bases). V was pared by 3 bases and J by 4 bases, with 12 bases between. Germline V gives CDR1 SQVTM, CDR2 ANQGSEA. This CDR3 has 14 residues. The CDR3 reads CSVEWRGSTGELFF. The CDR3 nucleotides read TGCAGCGTTGAGTGGCGAGGGAGCACCGGGGAGCTGTTTTTT.

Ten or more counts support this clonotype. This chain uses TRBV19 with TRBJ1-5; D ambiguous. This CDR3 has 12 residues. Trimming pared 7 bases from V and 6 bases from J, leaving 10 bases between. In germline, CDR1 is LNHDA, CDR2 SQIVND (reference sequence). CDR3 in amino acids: CASNGGSQPQHF. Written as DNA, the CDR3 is TGTGCCAGTAACGGAGGGAGTCAGCCCCAGCATTTT.

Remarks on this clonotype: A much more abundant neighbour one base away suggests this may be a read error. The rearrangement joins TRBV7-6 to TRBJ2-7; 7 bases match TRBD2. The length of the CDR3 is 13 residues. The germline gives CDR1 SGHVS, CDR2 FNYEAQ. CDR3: CTSSRDGTKEQYF. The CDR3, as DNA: TGTACCAGCAGCCGGGACGGGACTAAGGAGCAGTACTTC. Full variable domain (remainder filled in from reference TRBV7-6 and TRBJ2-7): GAGVSQSPRYKVTKRGQDVALRCDPISGHVSLYWYRQALGQGPEFLTYFNYEAQQDKSGLPNDRFSAERPEGSISTLTIQRTEQRDSAMYRCTSSRDGTKEQYFGPGTRLTVT.

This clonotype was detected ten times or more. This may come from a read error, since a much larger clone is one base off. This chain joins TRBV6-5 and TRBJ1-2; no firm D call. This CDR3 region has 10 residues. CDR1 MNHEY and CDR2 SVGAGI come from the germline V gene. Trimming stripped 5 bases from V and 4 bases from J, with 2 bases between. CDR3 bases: TGTGCCAGCAGTGCCTATGGCTACACCTTC. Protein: CASSAYGYTF.

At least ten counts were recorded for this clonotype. CDR3 amino acids: CASRVGAEAFF. CDR3 nucleotides: TGTGCCAGCAGGGTTGGAGCTGAAGCTTTCTTT. V and J are TRBV2 and TRBJ1-1; D not certain. V lost 6 bases and J 6 bases, leaving 8 bases between the germline ends. CDR3 size: 11 residues. Germline V lookup: CDR1 SNHLY, CDR2 FYNNEI. The full variable domain, its missing parts supplied by reference TRBV2 and TRBJ1-1, is EPEVTQTPSHQVTQMGQEVILRCVPISNHLYFYWYRQILGQKVEFLVSFYNNEISEKSEIFDDQFSVERPDGSNFTLKIRSTKLEDSAMYFCASRVGAEAFFGQGTRLTVV.

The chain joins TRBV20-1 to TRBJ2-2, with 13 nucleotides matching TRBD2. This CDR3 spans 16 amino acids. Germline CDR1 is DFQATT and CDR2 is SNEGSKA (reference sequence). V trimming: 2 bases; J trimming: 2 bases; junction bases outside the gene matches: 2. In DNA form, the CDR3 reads TGCAGTGCTAGAACTAGCGGGGGGGCAAACACCGGGGAGCTGTTTTTT. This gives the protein CSARTSGGANTGELFF.

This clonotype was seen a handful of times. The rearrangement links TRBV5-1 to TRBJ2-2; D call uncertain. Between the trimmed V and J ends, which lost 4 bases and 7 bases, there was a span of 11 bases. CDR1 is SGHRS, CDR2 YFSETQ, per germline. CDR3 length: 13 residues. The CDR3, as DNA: TGCGCCAGCAGCGGTAGGGTAGACGGGGAGCTGTTTTTT. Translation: CASSGRVDGELFF. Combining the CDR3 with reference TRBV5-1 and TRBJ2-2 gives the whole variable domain KAGVTQTPRYLIKTRGQQVTLSCSPISGHRSVSWYQQTPGQGLQFLFEYFSETQRNKGNFPGRFSGRQFSNSRSEMNVSTLELGDSALYLCASSGRVDGELFFGEGSRLTVL.

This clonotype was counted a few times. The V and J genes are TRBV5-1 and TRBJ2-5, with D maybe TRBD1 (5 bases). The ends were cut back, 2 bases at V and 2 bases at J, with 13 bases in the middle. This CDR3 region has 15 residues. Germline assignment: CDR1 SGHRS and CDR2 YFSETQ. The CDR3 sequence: CASSFDRGPQETQYF. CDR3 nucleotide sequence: TGCGCCAGCAGCTTCGACAGAGGACCACAAGAGACCCAGTACTTC.

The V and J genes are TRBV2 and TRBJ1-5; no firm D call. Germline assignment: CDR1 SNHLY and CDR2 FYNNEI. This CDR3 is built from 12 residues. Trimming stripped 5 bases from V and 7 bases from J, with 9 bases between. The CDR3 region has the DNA TGTGCCAGCAGTTCCCCACACCAGCCCCAGCATTTT. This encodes CASSSPHQPQHF.

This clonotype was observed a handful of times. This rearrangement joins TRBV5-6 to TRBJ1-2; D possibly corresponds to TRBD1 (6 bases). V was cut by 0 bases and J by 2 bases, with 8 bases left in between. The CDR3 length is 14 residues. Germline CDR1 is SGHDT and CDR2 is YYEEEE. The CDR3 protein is CASSLVGQNYGYTF. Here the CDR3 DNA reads TGTGCCAGCAGCTTGGTTGGACAGAACTATGGCTACACCTTC.

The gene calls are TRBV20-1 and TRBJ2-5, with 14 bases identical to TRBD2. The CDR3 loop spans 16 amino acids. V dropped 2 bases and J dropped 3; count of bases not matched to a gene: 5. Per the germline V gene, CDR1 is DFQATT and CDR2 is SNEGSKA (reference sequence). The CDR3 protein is CSARPRLAGGKETQYF. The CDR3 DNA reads TGCAGTGCTAGACCCCGACTAGCGGGGGGGAAAGAGACCCAGTACTTC.

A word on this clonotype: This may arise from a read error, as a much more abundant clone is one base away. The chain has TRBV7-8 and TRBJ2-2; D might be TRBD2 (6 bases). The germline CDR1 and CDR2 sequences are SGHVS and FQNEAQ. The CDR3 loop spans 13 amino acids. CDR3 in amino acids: CASSLAVAGGLFF. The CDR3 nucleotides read TGTGCCAGCAGCTTAGCGGTCGCCGGGGGGCTGTTTTTT.

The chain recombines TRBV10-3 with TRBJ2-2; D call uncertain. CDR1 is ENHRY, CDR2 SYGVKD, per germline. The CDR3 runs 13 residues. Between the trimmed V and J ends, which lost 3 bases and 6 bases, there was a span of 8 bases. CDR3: CAISDTEPGELFF. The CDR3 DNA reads TGTGCCATCAGTGATACCGAACCCGGGGAGCTGTTTTTT.

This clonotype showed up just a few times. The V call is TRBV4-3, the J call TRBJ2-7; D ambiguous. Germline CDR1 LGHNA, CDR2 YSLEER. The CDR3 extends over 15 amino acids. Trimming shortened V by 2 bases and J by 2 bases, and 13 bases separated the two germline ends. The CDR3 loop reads CASSQYSEAPYEQYF. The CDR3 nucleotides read TGCGCCAGCAGCCAATATTCTGAGGCGCCCTACGAGCAGTACTTC.

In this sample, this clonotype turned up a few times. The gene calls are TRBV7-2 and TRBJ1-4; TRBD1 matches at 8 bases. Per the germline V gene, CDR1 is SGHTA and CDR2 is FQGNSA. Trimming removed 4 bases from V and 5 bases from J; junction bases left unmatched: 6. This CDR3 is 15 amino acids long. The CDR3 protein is CASSSPGQANEKLFF. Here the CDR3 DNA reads TGTGCCAGCAGCTCGCCGGGACAGGCGAATGAAAAACTGTTTTTT.